What follows are 17 T cell receptor beta chains derived from one specimen sequenced in a study of response to subunit inactivated influenza vaccine (dated by TCRdb to 2017 to 2018). To prepare the library, RT-PCR was applied. Sequenced on an Illumina HiSeq 2500. TCRdb applied fastp at Q25 and MiXCR to the public reads, then kept only in-frame beta chains. Every CDR3 protein is listed once, alongside the most common genes and DNA of its rows. Recorded for this sample are 500,000 to 600,000 distinct CDR3 sequences; 6% to 9% of them occurred a single time. The ten biggest clones cover 10% to 15% of the sample. Here the sequenced sample was PBMCs from blood, taken around 25 months after vaccination. These receptors all come from a man between 50 and 69 years old who received an inactivated influenza vaccine. Donor details come from another sample of the same person, matched by shared clones.

In its sample, this clonotype was seen a few times. V is TRBV10-3 and J is TRBJ2-7; D is perhaps TRBD1 (6 bases). The CDR3 has 14 amino acids. Germline V lookup: CDR1 ENHRY, CDR2 SYGVKD. Trimming removed 5 bases from V and 1 base from J, with 12 bases in between. CDR3 loop: CAISTLGQSYEQYF. In DNA, the CDR3 is TGTGCCATCAGTACGCTTGGACAGTCCTACGAGCAGTACTTC.

This clonotype showed up many times. This chain connects TRBV2 to TRBJ2-1; TRBD1 agrees at 7 bases. V gave up 1 base and J gave up 9 bases; unmatched junction bases: 9. The CDR3 spans 15 residues. Per germline, CDR1 SNHLY and CDR2 FYNNEI. The CDR3 sequence is CASSEVPTGDGEQFF. Here the CDR3 DNA reads TGTGCCAGCAGTGAAGTCCCAACAGGGGATGGTGAGCAGTTCTTC.

This clonotype was counted between two and nine times. J is TRBJ2-5 and V is TRBV5-1; 9 nucleotides align to TRBD2. CDR1 and CDR2 from the germline V gene are SGHRS and YFSETQ. The junction had 13 bases not matched to a gene; V was cut back by 6 bases and J by 7 bases. This CDR3 has 15 residues. In nucleotides, the CDR3 is TGCGCCAGCATGGCTAGCGGGGACTACGCGGGGACCCAGTACTTC. Its protein product is CASMASGDYAGTQYF. The full variable domain, in which reference TRBV5-1 and TRBJ2-5 provide the parts outside the CDR3, is KAGVTQTPRYLIKTRGQQVTLSCSPISGHRSVSWYQQTPGQGLQFLFEYFSETQRNKGNFPGRFSGRQFSNSRSEMNVSTLELGDSALYLCASMASGDYAGTQYFGPGTRLLVL.

The chain is built from TRBV6-5 and TRBJ2-7, with 8 bases that match TRBD1. After removal of 0 bases from V and 4 bases from J, the junction contained 8 bases not matched to a gene. Germline values: CDR1 MNHEY, CDR2 SVGAGI. The CDR3 runs 16 residues. CDR3 sequence reads: CASSYSGRGPGYEQYF. In DNA, the CDR3 is TGTGCCAGCAGTTACTCCGGCAGGGGGCCTGGTTACGAGCAGTACTTC.

The sample holds a few counts of this clonotype. The chain links TRBV4-2 to TRBJ1-1, with D uncertain. The CDR3 covers 16 residues. Trimming cost V 1 base and J 0 bases, with 12 bases left between them. Germline V gene data show CDR1 as LGHNA and CDR2 as YNFKEQ. The CDR3 is CASSQVVRRMNTEAFF. The CDR3 nucleotides read TGTGCCAGCAGCCAAGTAGTCCGACGGATGAACACTGAAGCTTTCTTT.

This clonotype was seen many times. The gene calls are TRBV25-1 and TRBJ1-2, with 10 bases identical to TRBD1. This CDR3 contains 14 residues. Trimming at V came to 5 bases and at J to 7 bases, leaving 7 bases not matched to a gene. The germline V gene encodes CDR1 MGHDK and CDR2 SYGVNS. CDR3 in DNA: TGTGCCAGCAGTTTCGGGACAGGGGAGGGTGGCTACACCTTC. Amino acids: CASSFGTGEGGYTF.

This clonotype was detected ten times or more. The chain has TRBV7-9 and TRBJ2-2; the match to TRBD1 covers 8 bases. The germline gives CDR1 SEHNR, CDR2 FQNEAQ (reference sequence). The CDR3 runs 17 residues. With 3 bases clipped from V and 1 base from J, the junction kept 7 bases outside the gene matches. The CDR3 bases are TGTGCCAGCAGCTTGGTTGCCGGGACAGGGAACACCGGGGAGCTGTTTTTT. Translating it yields CASSLVAGTGNTGELFF.

The rearrangement uses TRBV24-1 and TRBJ2-1, with 10 bases matching TRBD1. V dropped 9 bases and J dropped 3; count of bases not matched to a gene: 7. CDR3 length: 15 residues. CDR1 is KGHDR, CDR2 SFDVKD, per germline. The CDR3 bases are TGTGCCACCTCCACCGGGACAGGGGTCTACAATGAGCAGTTCTTC. Amino acids: CATSTGTGVYNEQFF.

This clonotype was found many times. V is TRBV29-1 and J is TRBJ2-1; TRBD2 aligns across 11 bases. Germline CDR1 reads SQVTM; CDR2 reads ANQGSEA. V was clipped by 2 bases and J by 8 bases; unmatched bases: 5. This CDR3 comprises 14 residues. The CDR3 sequence: CSVETSGSSYEQFF. For the CDR3, the DNA is TGCAGCGTTGAAACTAGCGGGAGTAGCTATGAGCAGTTCTTC.

This clonotype was seen only a few times. The rearrangement links TRBV15 to TRBJ1-2, with D possibly matching TRBD1 (6 bases). This CDR3 contains 13 residues. Trimming cost V 0 bases and J 8 bases, with 10 bases left between them. The V gene's germline CDR1 is LNHNV and CDR2 YYDKDF (reference sequence). The CDR3, as DNA: TGTGCCACCAGCAGAGATCTCAGGGGCGGCTACACCTTC. Its protein product is CATSRDLRGGYTF.

V usage is TRBV12-3 or TRBV12-4 and J usage is TRBJ1-6; the match to TRBD1 covers 8 bases. The CDR3 runs 18 residues. V lost 6 bases and J lost 6; bases outside the gene matches: 16. CDR3 region: CASRSDRGSVLTNSPLHF. The CDR3 DNA follows: TGTGCCAGCAGGAGCGACAGGGGATCAGTCCTAACTAATTCACCCCTCCACTTT.

This clonotype was seen only a few times. This chain links TRBV20-1 with TRBJ2-3; 10 nucleotides line up with TRBD2. Germline CDR1 DFQATT, CDR2 SNEGSKA (reference sequence). This CDR3 is built from 16 residues. V trimming: 0 bases; J trimming: 0 bases; junction bases outside the gene matches: 3. CDR3 residues: CSARDLLAGSTDTQYF. The DNA of the CDR3 is TGCAGTGCTAGAGATTTACTAGCGGGGAGCACAGATACGCAGTATTTT.

The sample holds many counts of this clonotype. The V and J genes are TRBV12-3 or TRBV12-4 and TRBJ2-1, with 11 bases fitting TRBD1. V gave up 6 bases and J gave up 8 bases; unmatched junction bases: 12. The CDR3 is 16 residues long. The CDR3 spells CASRTDRGQVYDEQFF. CDR3 DNA sequence: TGTGCCAGCAGAACGGACAGGGGGCAAGTTTACGATGAGCAGTTCTTC.

This clonotype turned up a few times. The genes are TRBV20-1 and TRBJ2-5; 8 bases fit TRBD2. Germline trimming cut 5 bases from V and 4 bases from J; bases unmatched to any gene: 6. The CDR3 sequence is 13 residues long. Per the germline V gene, CDR1 is DFQATT and CDR2 is SNEGSKA (reference sequence). As DNA, the CDR3 is TGCAGTGCTCCCTCCAGCGGGGGAGAGACCCAGTACTTC. This codes for CSAPSSGGETQYF.

This clonotype was seen a few times. This chain connects TRBV4-2 to TRBJ2-1; no clear D gene. V shed 1 base and J shed 4 bases, with 17 bases lying between them. The CDR3 runs to 17 residues. Looked up from germline, CDR1 is LGHNA and CDR2 is YNFKEQ. CDR3 coding DNA: TGTGCCAGCAGCCAAGTAACATTTTCGGCTAGATACAATGAGCAGTTCTTC. It codes for CASSQVTFSARYNEQFF.

The gene calls are TRBV6-1 and TRBJ1-1; D not resolved. Germline V gene lookup returns CDR1 MNHNS and CDR2 SASEGT. The CDR3 is made up of 14 amino acids. The V end lost 5 bases, the J end lost 1 base, and 11 bases lay between the germline ends. The CDR3 DNA reads TGTGCCAGCAGTCGCTTTGAAGGGAACACTGAAGCTTTCTTT. This encodes CASSRFEGNTEAFF.

There are many counts of this clonotype. The chain uses TRBV20-1 and TRBJ1-2, with D perhaps matching TRBD1 (5 bases). CDR1 and CDR2 (germline): DFQATT, SNEGSKA (reference sequence). This CDR3 contains 14 residues. V was cut by 3 bases and J by 8 bases, with 19 bases left in between. In DNA form, the CDR3 reads TGCAGTGCTAGCTATGGGGCGTTGACAAAAGGCTACACCTTC. Translated, it gives CSASYGALTKGYTF.